These 5 T cell receptor beta chains were sequenced from one sample in a study of identical twins. TCRdb re-analysed the 5' RACE reads in MiXCR, keeping a single row per CDR3 protein. The sample yields roughly 720,000 distinct CDR3 sequences, 15% to 20% seen once. These data are also associated with another study on T cells expressing NK-cell markers.

Sequencing was carried out using PBMCs. The receptors originated from a young woman in good health.

This chain joins TRBV7-9 and TRBJ2-1; no reliable D call. Germline V gives CDR1 SEHNR, CDR2 FQNEAQ (reference sequence). The CDR3 length is 13 residues. Trimming pared 1 base from V and 7 bases from J, leaving 8 bases between. This CDR3 is CASSLGVQNEQFF. The CDR3 nucleotides read TGTGCCAGCAGCTTAGGCGTGCAGAATGAGCAGTTCTTC. The entire variable domain, with the rest obtained from reference TRBV7-9 and TRBJ2-1, is as follows: DTGVSQNPRHKITKRGQNVTFRCDPISEHNRLYWYRQTLGQGPEFLTYFQNEAQLEKSRLLSDRFSAERPKGSFSTLEIQRTEQGDSAMYLCASSLGVQNEQFFGPGTRLTVL.

The chain has TRBV20-1 and TRBJ2-1; 7 positions match TRBD2. The CDR3 is made up of 16 amino acids. From germline, CDR1 is DFQATT and CDR2 SNEGSKA (reference sequence). Germline trimming cut 0 bases from V and 8 bases from J; bases unmatched to any gene: 13. CDR3 in amino acids: CSAREVQAGPFDEQFF. The CDR3 region has the DNA TGCAGTGCTAGAGAGGTTCAAGCGGGACCGTTCGATGAGCAGTTCTTC.

This sequence joins TRBV20-1 and TRBJ2-1; 8 bases align to TRBD2. This CDR3 is 16 amino acids long. The J segment lost 2 bases and the V segment lost 1 base, leaving 7 bases of the junction unmatched. Germline CDR1 DFQATT, CDR2 SNEGSKA (reference sequence). This chain's CDR3 is CSARGGAGGTYNEQFF. In DNA form, the CDR3 reads TGCAGTGCTAGAGGGGGGGCGGGAGGCACCTACAATGAGCAGTTCTTC.

This clonotype was observed a few times. V and J are TRBV7-8 and TRBJ2-1; D is undetermined. V was shortened by 5 bases and J by 0 bases, with 14 bases between the two germline ends. This CDR3 has 16 amino acids. Germline V gene sequence: CDR1 SGHVS, CDR2 FQNEAQ. CDR3 loop: CASSIVVALSYNEQFF. The CDR3, as DNA: TGTGCCAGCAGCATAGTCGTGGCCCTCTCCTACAATGAGCAGTTCTTC.

The sample holds a few counts of this clonotype. This rearrangement joins TRBV7-9 to TRBJ2-3, with a tentative D call TRBD2 (6 bases). V dropped 5 bases and J dropped 3 bases, with 21 bases sitting between them. This CDR3 region has 17 residues. Germline V lookup: CDR1 SEHNR, CDR2 FQNEAQ (reference sequence). The CDR3 DNA reads as TGTGCCAGCAGCGGGAACAGCGGCCCACTAGCAACAGATACGCAGTATTTT. It yields the protein CASSGNSGPLATDTQYF.